What follows describes a single T cell receptor beta chain. Its cognate antigen is unknown. This sample also contains other DNA sequences that code for the same CDR3. Terminally differentiated effector memory CD45RA+ cells were excluded from the naive CD8 cells, which were CD45RO-negative and positively selected for CCR7. The data were taken from a study of shared clonotypes between healthy human individuals. General observations from the study: A reduction in generation probabilities was seen for non-shared clonotypes relative to those shared by all four donors. The study generally estimated greater richness for naive than memory subsets.

It was at deep level that the assay was run. Replicate PCRs for sorted subsets used 200 ng DNA; this equaled about 30,000 T cell genomes. Data came from immunoSEQ multiplex PCR; TCRdb stores just in-frame clones and leaves some out. Of hundreds of thousands of clones listed, roughly 95% are singletons. The germline V gene has CDR1 SGDLS and CDR2 YYNGEE. The ends were cut back, 0 bases at V and 2 bases at J, with 10 bases in the middle. The CDR3 has 15 residues. Sequenced: naive CD8+ T cells sorted from blood. The V gene is TRBV9, the J gene TRBJ2-3; D perhaps matches TRBD1 (5 bases). The clonotype comes from a woman in her 30s in good health. The CDR3 here is CASSVGGGHTDTQYF. The CDR3 DNA follows: TGTGCCAGCAGCGTAGGAGGCGGACACACAGATACGCAGTATTTT. Full variable domain (rest looked up from reference TRBV9 and TRBJ2-3): DSGVTQTPKHLITATGQRVTLRCSPRSGDLSVYWYQQSLDQGLQFLIQYYNGEERAKGNILERFSAQQFPDLHSELNLSSLELGDSALYFCASSVGGGHTDTQYFGPGTRLTVL.